Presented here are 26 T cell receptor beta chains from one specimen sequenced in a study of siplizumab effects on memory and regulatory T cells (dated by TCRdb to 2018 to 2020). Library method: the immunoSEQ multiplex PCR assay. TCRdb holds this immuneACCESS table with in-frame rearrangements only. Some clones are missing; in checked studies, unresolved V genes explain under half, and the rest has no known cause. The sample table contains tens of thousands of clones; only one count was recorded for approximately 87% of them. Of the sample, approximately 3.8% is held by the ten largest clones. Sequences were obtained from memory CD4+ T cells sorted from blood. Interpreted using the paper, the cell subset or site label stands for: unstimulated CD4+ memory T cells. The source is a human donor in good health.

The rearrangement joins TRBV13 to TRBJ1-2; no clear D. V gave up 2 bases and J gave up 12 bases, with 13 bases separating them. Germline V gene data show CDR1 as PRHDT and CDR2 as FYEKMQ (reference sequence). The CDR3 runs to 12 residues. The CDR3 is CASSLRSGFHTF. The CDR3, as DNA: TGTGCCAGCAGCTTACGGTCCGGGTTTCACACCTTC.

The chain joins TRBV4-2 to TRBJ1-6, with TRBD1 matching over 7 bases. With V trimmed by 4 bases and J by 10 bases, 4 bases remained unmatched. CDR3 length equals 13 residues. Germline V gene data show CDR1 as LGHNA and CDR2 as YNFKEQ. CDR3 amino acids: CASSPGQLSPLHF. DNA of the CDR3: TGTGCCAGCAGCCCGGGACAGCTCTCACCCCTCCACTTT.

The chain joins TRBV28 to TRBJ1-2, with D maybe TRBD1 (5 bases). The V end was cut by 2 bases, the J end by 0 bases, with 7 bases between. CDR1 is MDHEN, CDR2 SYDVKM, per germline. CDR3 length: 14 amino acids. CDR3 nucleotide sequence: TGTGCCAGCAGTTTAGTACAGGCTAACTATGGCTACACCTTC. As protein: CASSLVQANYGYTF.

The chain has TRBV7-9 and TRBJ1-2; D may be TRBD1 (5 bases). The CDR3 is 15 amino acids. Germline V lookup: CDR1 SEHNR, CDR2 FQNEAQ (reference sequence). The ends were cut back, 1 base at V and 8 bases at J, with 17 bases in the middle. CDR3 residues: CASSLVPVMGEGYTF. The DNA of the CDR3 is TGTGCCAGCAGCTTAGTACCCGTTATGGGGGAAGGCTACACCTTC.

Notes on this clone: Other DNA variants within this sample encode the same CDR3. The V and J genes are TRBV5-5 and TRBJ2-5; 7 bases agree with TRBD1. The germline gives CDR1 SGHKS, CDR2 YYEKEE (reference sequence). The junction had 7 bases not matched to a gene; V was cut back by 4 bases and J by 4 bases. This CDR3 contains 14 residues. The CDR3 loop reads CASSRVQGSETQYF. CDR3 nucleotides: TGTGCCAGCAGCAGGGTACAGGGGTCAGAGACCCAGTACTTC.

The V gene is TRBV9, the J gene TRBJ2-5, with 7 positions matching TRBD1. Germline V CDR1 and CDR2: SGDLS, YYNGEE. J lost 1 base, V lost 4 bases, and 7 bases had no gene match. The CDR3 sequence is 15 residues long. CDR3 nucleotides: TGTGCCAGCAGCTATACAGGGGATCGCCAAGAGACCCAGTACTTC. Amino acid sequence: CASSYTGDRQETQYF.

This chain joins TRBV7-9 and TRBJ2-3; 8 nucleotides agree with TRBD2. The CDR3 covers 13 residues. V was pared by 3 bases and J by 5 bases, with 1 base of the junction left unmatched. The germline V gene encodes CDR1 SEHNR and CDR2 FQNEAQ (reference sequence). The CDR3 coding sequence is TGTGCCAGCAGCTTCACTAGCGGAGATACGCAGTATTTT. Translated: CASSFTSGDTQYF.

The V call is TRBV6-1, the J call TRBJ2-7, with 10 bases that match TRBD2. V shed 1 base, J shed 2 bases, and the junction held 2 bases outside the gene matches. This CDR3 is built from 15 residues. Germline V CDR1 and CDR2: MNHNS, SASEGT. CDR3: CASSEDLAGAYEQYF. In nucleotides, the CDR3 is TGTGCCAGCAGTGAAGACCTAGCGGGAGCCTACGAGCAGTACTTC.

The CDR3 spells CASSLDDNQPQHF. CDR3 nucleotides: TGTGCCAGCAGCTTAGACGACAATCAGCCCCAGCATTTT. The chain is built from TRBV11-2 and TRBJ1-5; D ambiguous. The CDR3 runs 13 residues. In germline, CDR1 is SGHAT, CDR2 FQNNGV. Between the trimmed V and J ends, which lost 0 bases and 3 bases, there was a span of 3 bases. Full variable domain (rest looked up from reference TRBV11-2 and TRBJ1-5): EAGVAQSPRYKIIEKRQSVAFWCNPISGHATLYWYQQILGQGPKLLIQFQNNGVVDDSQLPKDRFSAERLKGVDSTLKIQPAKLEDSAVYLCASSLDDNQPQHFGDGTRLSIL.

In this sample, this clone turned up a few times. This chain joins TRBV6-5 and TRBJ2-3; D is perhaps TRBD1 or TRBD2 (5 bases each). Trimming left V 6 bases short and J 6 bases short, with 19 bases between. The CDR3 length is 15 residues. Germline values: CDR1 MNHEY, CDR2 SVGAGI. CDR3 bases: TGTGCCAGCAGATCTACTCCGGGACCCCTGGATACGCAGTATTTT. It is translated as CASRSTPGPLDTQYF.

The chain employs TRBV5-4 and TRBJ2-3; no firm D call. The CDR3 spans 13 residues. V was shortened by 4 bases and J by 2 bases, with 8 bases between the two germline ends. Germline V gene lookup returns CDR1 SGHNT and CDR2 YYREEE (reference sequence). As DNA, the CDR3 is TGTGCCAGCAGCCAGCAGCTCACAGATACGCAGTATTTT. Its protein product is CASSQQLTDTQYF.

The V and J genes are TRBV4-1 and TRBJ2-7; maybe TRBD2 (7 bases). The CDR3 consists of 18 residues. Germline loops: CDR1 MGHRA, CDR2 YSYEKL. Trimming stripped 4 bases from V and 0 bases from J, with 22 bases between. The CDR3 DNA sequence: TGCGCCAGCAGCCCAATAGGCGGGGGAGGGGGGAGCTCCTACGAGCAGTACTTC. Its translation: CASSPIGGGGGSSYEQYF.

This chain uses TRBV6-4 with TRBJ1-2; D gene uncertain. The CDR3 extends over 11 amino acids. Germline loops: CDR1 MRHNA, CDR2 SNTAGT. V lost 7 bases and J lost 8, with 11 bases in between. The chain's CDR3 is CASTSPGGYTF. DNA for the CDR3: TGTGCCAGCACCTCGCCTGGAGGCTACACCTTC.

The chain is built from TRBV6-6 and TRBJ2-1; D gene uncertain. The CDR3 spans 11 residues. The germline V and J ends were trimmed by 5 bases and 5 bases, with 4 bases remaining between them. CDR1 is MNHNY, CDR2 SVGAGI, per germline (reference sequence). The CDR3 protein is CASSHNNEQFF. Written as DNA, the CDR3 is TGTGCCAGCAGTCACAACAATGAGCAGTTCTTC.

CDR3 sequence (DNA): TGTGCCAGCAGCTTCACTGACAGGGGGCGAGACACTGAAGCTTTCTTT. Its translation: CASSFTDRGRDTEAFF. The chain employs TRBV5-4 and TRBJ1-1, with 10 bases fitting TRBD1. V was pared by 2 bases and J by 3 bases, with 7 bases of the junction left unmatched. The CDR3 has 16 amino acids. From germline, CDR1 is SGHNT and CDR2 YYREEE (reference sequence).

The rearrangement uses TRBV19 and TRBJ1-2; D may be TRBD1 (5 bases). The CDR3 has 16 amino acids. Germline assignment: CDR1 LNHDA and CDR2 SQIVND (reference sequence). Between the trimmed V and J ends, which lost 6 bases and 0 bases, there was a span of 17 bases. The CDR3 DNA follows: TGTGCCAGTAGGAAAGGGGTTGACGGCCCTAACTATGGCTACACCTTC. Its protein product is CASRKGVDGPNYGYTF. Complete variable domain (other parts from reference TRBV19 and TRBJ1-2): DGGITQSPKYLFRKEGQNVTLSCEQNLNHDAMYWYRQDPGQGLRLIYYSQIVNDFQKGDIAEGYSVSREKKESFPLTVTSAQKNPTAFYLCASRKGVDGPNYGYTFGSGTRLTVV.

The chain is built from TRBV5-1 and TRBJ2-2; 12 bases agree with TRBD1. Trimming cost V 6 bases and J 6 bases; bases outside gene matches: 6. The CDR3 is 15 amino acids. The germline gives CDR1 SGHRS, CDR2 YFSETQ. This CDR3 reads CASKGQGAGAGELFF. The CDR3 nucleotides are TGCGCCAGCAAGGGACAGGGGGCTGGTGCCGGGGAGCTGTTTTTT.

The chain uses TRBV19 and TRBJ1-1; 9 bases are shared with TRBD1. Germline CDR1 and CDR2: LNHDA and SQIVND (reference sequence). V dropped 6 bases and J dropped 4; count of bases not matched to a gene: 6. The CDR3 totals 14 residues. CDR3 nucleotides: TGTGCCAGTAGGGTACAGGGGGCTGTCACTGAAGCTTTCTTT. It codes for CASRVQGAVTEAFF.

V is TRBV10-3 and J is TRBJ2-7; D not resolved. This CDR3 region has 12 residues. CDR1 ENHRY and CDR2 SYGVKD come from the germline V gene. V lost 6 bases and J 3 bases, leaving 9 bases between the germline ends. CDR3 amino acids: CAIRTENYEQYF. CDR3 in DNA: TGTGCCATCAGAACGGAGAACTACGAGCAGTACTTC.

This rearrangement joins TRBV9 to TRBJ1-6, with D unclear. This CDR3 is 15 amino acids long. Trimming stripped 0 bases from V and 6 bases from J, with 10 bases between. Germline V gives CDR1 SGDLS, CDR2 YYNGEE. This CDR3 is CASSVGTDPNSPLHF. CDR3 nucleotide sequence: TGTGCCAGCAGCGTAGGAACAGACCCTAATTCACCCCTCCACTTT.

The V and J genes are TRBV19 and TRBJ1-1, with a possible D match to TRBD1 (5 bases). Trimming shortened V by 7 bases and J by 9 bases, and 24 bases separated the two germline ends. Germline CDR1 is LNHDA and CDR2 is SQIVND (reference sequence). This CDR3 spans 15 amino acids. The CDR3 region is CASISRPRQRQKAFF. CDR3 bases: TGTGCCAGTATATCCAGGCCCAGACAGCGGCAAAAAGCTTTCTTT. The full variable domain, in which reference TRBV19 and TRBJ1-1 provide the parts outside the CDR3, is DGGITQSPKYLFRKEGQNVTLSCEQNLNHDAMYWYRQDPGQGLRLIYYSQIVNDFQKGDIAEGYSVSREKKESFPLTVTSAQKNPTAFYLCASISRPRQRQKAFFGQGTRLTVV.

The chain couples TRBV7-2 to TRBJ2-7; 7 nucleotides line up with TRBD1. V gave up 5 bases and J gave up 4 bases; unmatched junction bases: 8. The V gene's germline CDR1 is SGHTA and CDR2 FQGNSA. This CDR3 spans 14 amino acids. CDR3 nucleotide sequence: TGTGCCAGCAGCCCCCGACAGGGAAGATACGAGCAGTACTTC. This codes for CASSPRQGRYEQYF. Combining the CDR3 with reference TRBV7-2 and TRBJ2-7 gives the whole variable domain GAGVSQSPSNKVTEKGKDVELRCDPISGHTALYWYRQSLGQGLEFLIYFQGNSAPDKSGLPSDRFSAERTGGSVSTLTIQRTQQEDSAVYLCASSPRQGRYEQYFGPGTRLTVT.

This chain uses TRBV7-3 with TRBJ2-7; 9 nucleotides agree with TRBD1. The CDR3 extends over 13 amino acids. Looked up from germline, CDR1 is SGHTA and CDR2 is FQGTGA. J was trimmed by 7 bases and V by 5 bases; bases with no gene match: 6. CDR3 bases: TGTGCCAGCAGCCGGGACAGGGACGAGGAGCAGTACTTC. Encoded protein: CASSRDRDEEQYF. The full variable domain, completed using reference TRBV7-3 and TRBJ2-7, is GAGVSQTPSNKVTEKGKYVELRCDPISGHTALYWYRQSLGQGPEFLIYFQGTGAADDSGLPNDRFFAVRPEGSVSTLKIQRTERGDSAVYLCASSRDRDEEQYFGPGTRLTVT.

This clone was seen once. The chain is built from TRBV27 and TRBJ1-2, with D possibly being TRBD1 (6 bases). V was pared by 6 bases and J by 4 bases, with 12 bases between. There are 13 residues in the CDR3. Germline assignment: CDR1 MNHEY and CDR2 SMNVEV (reference sequence). CDR3 sequence: CASRAQGIYGYTF. CDR3 DNA sequence: TGTGCCAGCAGGGCACAGGGAATCTATGGCTACACCTTC.

This clone was observed a few times. The chain combines TRBV5-4 with TRBJ2-1; tentatively, D is TRBD2 (6 bases). CDR3 size: 14 residues. Per the germline V gene, CDR1 is SGHNT and CDR2 is YYREEE (reference sequence). V gave up 4 bases and J gave up 9 bases, with 17 bases separating them. DNA for the CDR3: TGTGCCAGCAGCCAAACCGGGACTTTGGGTGAGCAGTTCTTC. The encoded protein is CASSQTGTLGEQFF. The full variable domain, completed using reference TRBV5-4 and TRBJ2-1, is ETGVTQSPTHLIKTRGQQVTLRCSSQSGHNTVSWYQQALGQGPQFIFQYYREEENGRGNFPPRFSGLQFPNYSSELNVNALELDDSALYLCASSQTGTLGEQFFGPGTRLTVL.

This sequence joins TRBV2 and TRBJ2-7; 8 nucleotides line up with TRBD2. CDR1 is SNHLY, CDR2 FYNNEI, per germline. The trim removed 6 bases at V and 6 bases at J, leaving 16 bases unmatched. The CDR3 length is 16 residues. CDR3 DNA sequence: TGTGCCAGCAGCTTCACGTTTGCGGGAGGTTCGGGCGAGCAGTACTTC. Translating it yields CASSFTFAGGSGEQYF.